This T cell receptor beta chain derives from a study of OX40 agonist ivuxolimab in advanced cancers. About the study: While on treatment, patients had intravenous ivuxolimab at 0.01 to 10 mg/kg every 2 weeks.

The germline V gene encodes CDR1 PRHDT and CDR2 FYEKMQ (reference sequence). V dropped 1 base and J dropped 4 bases, with 7 bases sitting between them. This CDR3 comprises 13 residues. Sequencing used immunoSEQ multiplex PCR; TCRdb keeps in-frame clones, though not all of them. The table lists around 43,000 clones, around nine tenths of them singletons, with roughly 12% in the top ten. The chain couples TRBV13 to TRBJ1-1; D call uncertain. The clonotype was recovered from an adult with an advanced solid tumor such as melanoma, head and neck, liver or kidney cancer. The sample here was CD4+ or CD8+ T cells sorted from blood, taken in a trial of the OX40 agonist ivuxolimab. The CDR3 spells CASSLVALTEAFF. CDR3 nucleotide sequence: TGTGCCAGCAGCTTAGTGGCGCTCACTGAAGCTTTCTTT.